This TCR beta chain was sequenced in a study of T cell responses to AZD1222 COVID-19 vaccine. General observations from the study: Donors in the cohort were predominantly white British and more often female, and clonal diversity was possibly underestimated.

Produced via immunoSEQ multiplex PCR; TCRdb's table is partial and in-frame only. This repertoire shows approximately 190,000 clones, 85% to 95% found once; its top ten account for about 1%. For this clone: Its antigen is unknown.

The CDR3 runs 16 residues. J lost 2 bases, V lost 5 bases, and 10 bases had no gene match. Germline V CDR1 and CDR2: LNHDA, SQIVND (reference sequence). Sequencing was performed on peripheral blood, taken 28 days after the second AZD1222 dose. The chain combines TRBV19 with TRBJ2-3, with TRBD1 matching over 7 bases. The TCR comes from an adult who received the AZD1222 COVID-19 vaccine. The CDR3 DNA reads as TGTGCCAGTAGTTGGGTGGGACAGTCTTCCACAGATACGCAGTATTTT. It yields the protein CASSWVGQSSTDTQYF.